The 23 T cell receptor beta chains listed next were all sequenced from one sample in a study of technical replicates of blood from several donors (dated by TCRdb to 2017 to 2019). Library preparation employed the immunoSEQ multiplex PCR assay. The immuneACCESS repertoire file appears here via TCRdb, limited to in-frame rearrangements. These files lack a portion of the clones; in checked studies, under half of the deficit traces to unresolved V genes, and the cause of the others is not known. Across this sample there are some 99,000 clones, with 95% seen only once. The ten largest clonotypes hold over 0.2% of the sample. Sequencing was performed on T cells isolated from PBMCs. These receptors came from a human donor in good health.

The V and J genes are TRBV7-9 and TRBJ1-1, with D tentatively TRBD1 (5 bases). Germline V gene sequence: CDR1 SEHNR, CDR2 FQNEAQ (reference sequence). V gave up 8 bases and J gave up 1 base, with 8 bases separating them. The CDR3 runs to 12 residues. In DNA, the CDR3 is TGTGCCAGCCTCCAGGGGAACACTGAAGCTTTCTTT. Encoded protein: CASLQGNTEAFF.

The chain has TRBV4-1 and TRBJ1-5; D unresolved. The CDR3 has 14 amino acids. V shed 2 bases and J shed 4 bases, with 9 bases lying between them. Germline-derived CDR1 and CDR2 are MGHRA and YSYEKL. In DNA, the CDR3 is TGCGCCAGCAGCCAATTTATCCTGAATCAGCCCCAGCATTTT. Amino acids: CASSQFILNQPQHF.

The gene calls are TRBV7-8 and TRBJ2-1, with D possibly being TRBD1 (6 bases). Germline-derived CDR1 and CDR2 are SGHVS and FQNEAQ. The V end was cut by 10 bases, the J end by 2 bases, with 18 bases between. This CDR3 spans 15 amino acids. For the CDR3, the DNA is TGTGCCACCCTGTTGGGGACAAAGACCTACAATGAGCAGTTCTTC. Its protein is CATLLGTKTYNEQFF. The full variable domain, in which reference TRBV7-8 and TRBJ2-1 provide the parts outside the CDR3, is GAGVSQSPRYKVAKRGQDVALRCDPISGHVSLFWYQQALGQGPEFLTYFQNEAQLDKSGLPSDRFFAERPEGSVSTLKIQRTQQEDSAVYLCATLLGTKTYNEQFFGPGTRLTVL.

This clone has just one count. The chain has TRBV11-3 and TRBJ1-3; D not resolved. V was clipped by 4 bases and J by 0 bases, with 7 bases between them. CDR1 SGHNT and CDR2 YENEEA come from the germline V gene. The CDR3 loop spans 14 amino acids. The CDR3 region is CASSSGFSGNTIYF. The CDR3 bases are TGTGCCAGCAGCTCAGGATTCTCTGGAAACACCATATATTTT.

The chain links TRBV7-9 to TRBJ2-2, with D possibly matching TRBD1 (5 bases). This CDR3 contains 15 residues. V lost 3 bases and J lost 1, with 9 bases in between. Germline values: CDR1 SEHNR, CDR2 FQNEAQ (reference sequence). In DNA form, the CDR3 reads TGTGCCAGCAGCTTCAATCAGGGGAACACCGGGGAGCTGTTTTTT. It is translated as CASSFNQGNTGELFF.

The CDR3 loop is CASSSQLLLPLNTEAFF. CDR3 coding DNA: TGTGCCAGCAGCTCCCAGCTCCTACTACCCTTGAACACTGAAGCTTTCTTT. V usage is TRBV7-2 and J usage is TRBJ1-1, with no clear D. Germline V gene sequence: CDR1 SGHTA, CDR2 FQGNSA. V was clipped by 4 bases and J by 0 bases, with 18 bases between them. This CDR3 is 17 amino acids long. The full variable domain, with the rest looked up from reference TRBV7-2 and TRBJ1-1, is GAGVSQSPSNKVTEKGKDVELRCDPISGHTALYWYRQSLGQGLEFLIYFQGNSAPDKSGLPSDRFSAERTGGSVSTLTIQRTQQEDSAVYLCASSSQLLLPLNTEAFFGQGTRLTVV.

The chain combines TRBV5-1 with TRBJ1-1, with 7 bases identical to TRBD1. The CDR3 has 16 amino acids. V was pared by 4 bases and J by 2 bases, with 11 bases of the junction left unmatched. Germline V CDR1 and CDR2: SGHRS, YFSETQ. CDR3 loop: CASSVRPGQDNTEAFF. In nucleotides, the CDR3 is TGCGCCAGCAGCGTGAGGCCCGGACAGGACAACACTGAAGCTTTCTTT.

The rearrangement uses TRBV30 and TRBJ1-4; D remains unclear. The CDR3 is made up of 13 amino acids. Germline loops: CDR1 GTSNPN, CDR2 SVGIG (reference sequence). V was trimmed by 4 bases and J by 8 bases, leaving 14 bases between them. In DNA, the CDR3 is TGTGCCTGGACTAGGAGGAGCAGGGAAAAACTGTTTTTT. It is translated as CAWTRRSREKLFF. Full variable domain (remainder filled in from reference TRBV30 and TRBJ1-4): SQTIHQWPATLVQPVGSPLSLECTVEGTSNPNLYWYRQAAGRGLQLLFYSVGIGQISSEVPQNLSASRPQDRQFILSSKKLLLSDSGFYLCAWTRRSREKLFFGSGTQLSVL.

The genes are TRBV6-4 and TRBJ2-6; 7 bases are shared with TRBD2. Germline V CDR1 and CDR2: MRHNA, SNTAGT. CDR3 size: 18 residues. V was clipped by 4 bases and J by 2 bases; unmatched bases: 11. CDR3 bases: TGTGCCAGCAGTGTTTCGGGGGGAATCCCGACTGGGGCCAACGTCCTGACTTTC. Its translation: CASSVSGGIPTGANVLTF.

The V and J genes are TRBV10-3 and TRBJ2-3; 8 bases are a match to TRBD2. CDR1 ENHRY and CDR2 SYGVKD come from the germline V gene. V shed 0 bases, J shed 4 bases, and the junction held 0 bases outside the gene matches. The CDR3 has 14 residues. The CDR3 reads CAISESGGADTQYF. CDR3 sequence (DNA): TGTGCCATCAGTGAGTCCGGGGGGGCAGATACGCAGTATTTT.

The chain carries TRBV14 and TRBJ1-2; D call uncertain. This CDR3 is built from 16 residues. Germline CDR1 and CDR2: SGHDN and FVKESK. Trimming took 3 bases from V and 6 from J, leaving 20 bases between them. The CDR3 bases are TGTGCCAGCAGCCACAAGGTGACTTTGGCTTCTGATGGCTACACCTTC. Its translation: CASSHKVTLASDGYTF.

The V gene is TRBV5-6, the J gene TRBJ2-5; weak D call: TRBD1 (6 bases). CDR3 length equals 13 residues. Germline loops: CDR1 SGHDT, CDR2 YYEEEE. V was clipped by 0 bases and J by 4 bases, with 7 bases between them. CDR3 protein: CASSLAGAETQYF. CDR3 nucleotides: TGTGCCAGCAGCTTGGCAGGGGCAGAGACCCAGTACTTC.

CDR3 sequence: CASSVGVTGNQETQYF. For the CDR3, the DNA is TGTGCCAGCAGCGTAGGCGTGACAGGGAACCAAGAGACCCAGTACTTC. The chain recombines TRBV9 with TRBJ2-5, with TRBD1 matching over 7 bases. The CDR3 has 16 residues. The germline gives CDR1 SGDLS, CDR2 YYNGEE. J lost 0 bases, V lost 0 bases, and 5 bases had no gene match.

V gene TRBV15 combines with J gene TRBJ2-7, with 9 bases lining up with TRBD1. Trimming at V came to 2 bases and at J to 4 bases, leaving 9 bases not matched to a gene. The CDR3 is 16 residues long. The germline V gene has CDR1 LNHNV and CDR2 YYDKDF (reference sequence). For the CDR3, the DNA is TGTGCCACCAGCAGATTCTCCGACAGGGGGGATTACGAGCAGTACTTC. Its translation is CATSRFSDRGDYEQYF.

The gene calls are TRBV27 and TRBJ2-1; possibly TRBD2 for D (6 bases). Trimming left V 6 bases short and J 2 bases short, with 8 bases between. The V gene's germline CDR1 is MNHEY and CDR2 SMNVEV (reference sequence). The CDR3 is 13 amino acids. CDR3 sequence (DNA): TGTGCCAGCAGCTGGGAGGCCTACAATGAGCAGTTCTTC. Amino acid sequence: CASSWEAYNEQFF.

The CDR3 nucleotides read TGTGCCAGCAGCTTAAGCGGGTTGGTCAATGAGCAGTTCTTC. This translates into CASSLSGLVNEQFF. V and J are TRBV11-3 and TRBJ2-1; tentative D call: TRBD2 (6 bases). Trimming left V 2 bases short and J 6 bases short, with 11 bases between. CDR1 is SGHNT and CDR2 is YENEEA in the germline V gene. The length of the CDR3 is 14 residues.

The chain carries TRBV28 and TRBJ2-3; 9 nucleotides match TRBD2. This CDR3 region has 16 residues. Germline V lookup: CDR1 MDHEN, CDR2 SYDVKM. The J segment lost 2 bases and the V segment lost 7 bases, leaving 10 bases of the junction unmatched. CDR3 nucleotides: TGTGCCAGCACCCCATTAGCGGGAGACTCCACAGATACGCAGTATTTT. Translated, it gives CASTPLAGDSTDTQYF. Full variable domain (missing parts from reference TRBV28 and TRBJ2-3): DVKVTQSSRYLVKRTGEKVFLECVQDMDHENMFWYRQDPGLGLRLIYFSYDVKMKEKGDIPEGYSVSREKKERFSLILESASTNQTSMYLCASTPLAGDSTDTQYFGPGTRLTVL.

The chain links TRBV19 to TRBJ2-2; D not resolved. Germline V gene data show CDR1 as LNHDA and CDR2 as SQIVND (reference sequence). V was trimmed by 6 bases and J by 0 bases, leaving 11 bases between them. This CDR3 comprises 15 residues. DNA for the CDR3: TGTGCCAGTAGACCTTCTACAGCGAACACCGGGGAGCTGTTTTTT. Protein product: CASRPSTANTGELFF.

In nucleotides, the CDR3 is TGCGCCAGCAGCTTGAGGCCGGCTAGCACTGAAGCTTTCTTT. This translates into CASSLRPASTEAFF. The chain has TRBV5-1 and TRBJ1-1; D not certain. In germline, CDR1 is SGHRS, CDR2 YFSETQ. This CDR3 spans 14 amino acids. Trimming removed 1 base from V and 4 bases from J, with 11 bases in between. Full variable domain (rest looked up from reference TRBV5-1 and TRBJ1-1): KAGVTQTPRYLIKTRGQQVTLSCSPISGHRSVSWYQQTPGQGLQFLFEYFSETQRNKGNFPGRFSGRQFSNSRSEMNVSTLELGDSALYLCASSLRPASTEAFFGQGTRLTVV.

V is TRBV6-5 and J is TRBJ2-7; D might be TRBD2 (6 bases). Germline CDR1 and CDR2: MNHEY and SVGAGI. Trimming shortened V by 0 bases and J by 0 bases, and 6 bases separated the two germline ends. The CDR3 consists of 14 residues. The CDR3 protein is CASSYSAGSYEQYF. CDR3 nucleotides: TGTGCCAGCAGTTACTCAGCGGGCTCCTACGAGCAGTACTTC.

The table lists this clone with a count of one. The J gene is TRBJ2-2, the V gene TRBV28; 7 bases are shared with TRBD1. V was clipped by 5 bases and J by 2 bases; unmatched bases: 8. The CDR3 contains 16 residues. Looked up from germline, CDR1 is MDHEN and CDR2 is SYDVKM. The DNA of the CDR3 is TGTGCCAGCAGTGGCTTTAGGGACAGTAACACCGGGGAGCTGTTTTTT. Amino acids: CASSGFRDSNTGELFF.

The table lists this clone with a count of one. This sequence joins TRBV7-9 and TRBJ2-2; 7 nucleotides agree with TRBD1. This CDR3 has 16 residues. The germline CDR1 and CDR2 sequences are SEHNR and FQNEAQ (reference sequence). With V trimmed by 3 bases and J by 4 bases, 8 bases remained unmatched. The CDR3, as DNA: TGTGCCAGCAGCTTCCCTAGGGGGCTAGGCACCGGGGAGCTGTTTTTT. Translating it yields CASSFPRGLGTGELFF.

This chain uses TRBV6-1 with TRBJ2-1, with D perhaps TRBD2 (6 bases). Trimming took 2 bases from V and 6 from J, leaving 17 bases between them. The CDR3 has 16 residues. Germline CDR1 MNHNS, CDR2 SASEGT. The CDR3 protein is CASSETRLGFPNEQFF. CDR3 DNA sequence: TGTGCCAGCAGTGAAACGAGACTAGGTTTCCCCAATGAGCAGTTCTTC.